These 17 T cell receptor beta chains came from one sample sequenced in a study of regulatory T cells in long-lasting Graves disease. For TCR beta, libraries came from iRepertoire HTBI primers and Arm-PCR of CDR3 regions. Each CDR3 protein is one row after TCRdb ran MiXCR on the multiplex PCR reads. Here the sample spans 450,000 or so distinct CDR3 sequences, 20% to 25% being singletons. Stated time point: persistent/refractory GD, antithyroid drugs over 5 years with positive TRAb. From RNA extracted from PBMCs, the TCR library was made. The specimen comprised peripheral blood mononuclear cells (PBMCs), sampled when the disease was refractory, from a patient treated with antithyroid drugs. These receptors were taken from a female donor with Graves disease.

This clonotype was found many times. The CDR3 region is CASSSPTGPTPYYEQYF. The CDR3 coding sequence is TGTGCCAGCAGTTCCCCTACAGGGCCCACGCCTTACTACGAGCAGTACTTC. The chain is built from TRBV27 and TRBJ2-7; D may be TRBD1 (6 bases). Germline loops: CDR1 MNHEY, CDR2 SMNVEV (reference sequence). The CDR3 sequence is 17 residues long. V was trimmed by 4 bases and J by 3 bases, leaving 22 bases between them.

This clonotype occurred many times. The chain has TRBV19 and TRBJ1-5, with D possibly TRBD1 on 5 matching bases. The length of the CDR3 is 14 residues. Trimming removed 2 bases at V and 4 bases at J, with 9 bases between. The V gene's germline CDR1 is LNHDA and CDR2 SQIVND (reference sequence). The CDR3: CASSIMDINQPQHF. The CDR3 nucleotides read TGTGCCAGTAGTATAATGGACATTAATCAGCCCCAGCATTTT. Using reference TRBV19 and TRBJ1-5 for the parts outside the CDR3, the full variable domain is DGGITQSPKYLFRKEGQNVTLSCEQNLNHDAMYWYRQDPGQGLRLIYYSQIVNDFQKGDIAEGYSVSREKKESFPLTVTSAQKNPTAFYLCASSIMDINQPQHFGDGTRLSIL.

The chain employs TRBV19 and TRBJ1-5, with D maybe TRBD1 (6 bases). Germline V gene data show CDR1 as LNHDA and CDR2 as SQIVND (reference sequence). CDR3 length: 15 amino acids. V was cut by 6 bases and J by 0 bases, with 12 bases left in between. CDR3 loop: CASRWDIHSNQPQHF. CDR3 coding DNA: TGTGCCAGTAGATGGGACATACATAGCAATCAGCCCCAGCATTTT. The full variable domain, rest sourced from reference TRBV19 and TRBJ1-5, is DGGITQSPKYLFRKEGQNVTLSCEQNLNHDAMYWYRQDPGQGLRLIYYSQIVNDFQKGDIAEGYSVSREKKESFPLTVTSAQKNPTAFYLCASRWDIHSNQPQHFGDGTRLSIL.

To note about this clonotype: A read error may account for a junction end that differs from germline. The gene calls are TRBV28 and TRBJ2-1; tentatively, D is TRBD1 (5 bases). CDR1 and CDR2 (germline): MDHEN, SYDVKM. The length of the CDR3 is 16 residues. The CDR3 loop reads CASSLLDMSSYDEQFF. CDR3 DNA sequence: TGTGCCAGCAGTTTACTGGACATGAGCTCCTACGATGAGCAGTTCTTC.

This clonotype was counted ten times or more. The CDR3 spells CASDRGLTEAFF. The CDR3 DNA follows: TGTGCCAGCGACAGGGGGCTAACTGAAGCTTTCTTT. This chain connects TRBV28 to TRBJ1-1, with 10 bases matching TRBD1. Germline values: CDR1 MDHEN, CDR2 SYDVKM. Trimming removed 8 bases from V and 5 bases from J; junction bases left unmatched: 2. This CDR3 region has 12 residues. Combining the CDR3 with reference TRBV28 and TRBJ1-1 gives the whole variable domain DVKVTQSSRYLVKRTGEKVFLECVQDMDHENMFWYRQDPGLGLRLIYFSYDVKMKEKGDIPEGYSVSREKKERFSLILESASTNQTSMYLCASDRGLTEAFFGQGTRLTVV.

For the CDR3, the DNA is TGCGCCAGCAGCTCGGGGGTGGAGAACACTGAAGCTTTCTTT. It specifies CASSSGVENTEAFF. V usage is TRBV5-1 and J usage is TRBJ1-1, with a possible D match to TRBD1 (5 bases). This CDR3 is built from 14 residues. CDR1 is SGHRS, CDR2 YFSETQ, per germline. V lost 3 bases and J lost 1, with 10 bases in between.

This clonotype was detected ten times or more. The V gene is TRBV15, the J gene TRBJ1-5; possible D gene TRBD1, 5 bases. The germline V and J ends were trimmed by 3 bases and 2 bases, with 26 bases remaining between them. CDR1 is LNHNV and CDR2 is YYDKDF in the germline V gene (reference sequence). The CDR3 covers 20 residues. The DNA of the CDR3 is TGTGCCACCAGCAGGCGTGAAGGGGATCCGGCTATCAATCGCAATCAGCCCCAGCATTTT. It codes for CATSRREGDPAINRNQPQHF.

This clonotype was seen only once. This chain uses TRBV5-5 with TRBJ2-2; TRBD1 agrees at 9 bases. V lost 2 bases and J lost 5; bases outside the gene matches: 10. There are 17 residues in the CDR3. The germline gives CDR1 SGHKS, CDR2 YYEKEE (reference sequence). The CDR3 is CASSFPTGGAGTGELFF. The CDR3, as DNA: TGTGCCAGCAGCTTCCCAACAGGGGGCGCGGGGACCGGGGAGCTGTTTTTT.

This clonotype was picked up a small number of times. The chain combines TRBV28 with TRBJ1-1; D not resolved. Germline assignment: CDR1 MDHEN and CDR2 SYDVKM. The CDR3 is 13 residues long. Trimming stripped 4 bases from V and 4 bases from J, with 10 bases between. The CDR3 DNA follows: TGTGCCAGCAGTTCGCCCGGGCTCACTGAAGCTTTCTTT. Its protein is CASSSPGLTEAFF.

V is TRBV14 and J is TRBJ1-6; D remains ambiguous. Germline assignment: CDR1 SGHDN and CDR2 FVKESK. The ends were cut back, 5 bases at V and 4 bases at J, with 12 bases in the middle. CDR3 size: 15 residues. The CDR3 coding sequence is TGTGCCAGCAGCTGGACGGTGGGGTATAATTCACCCCTCCACTTT. Its translation is CASSWTVGYNSPLHF.

This clonotype has just a few counts. At one of its ends the junction is not consistent with the germline gene, which may arise from a read error. The chain joins TRBV30 to TRBJ1-2; D is possibly TRBD1 (5 bases). The CDR3 consists of 13 residues. Germline CDR1 GTSNPN, CDR2 SVGIG (reference sequence). This chain's CDR3 is CAWSVQGSDGCTF. The CDR3 nucleotides read TGTGCCTGGAGTGTTCAGGGTTCGGATGGCTGCACCTTC.

There are many counts of this clonotype. This chain links TRBV12-3 or TRBV12-4 with TRBJ1-2; TRBD1 matches at 10 bases. The V gene end was trimmed by 2 bases and the J gene end by 4 bases; junction bases not matched to a gene: 10. This CDR3 is 17 amino acids long. CDR3 in amino acids: CASSLRTGGRRIYGYTF. In nucleotides, the CDR3 is TGTGCCAGCAGTTTAAGGACAGGGGGACGGCGTATCTATGGCTACACCTTC.

In this sample, this clonotype turned up a few times. V and J are TRBV6-2 or TRBV6-3 and TRBJ2-5; D uncertain. The ends were cut back, 6 bases at V and 2 bases at J, with 19 bases in the middle. Germline V gives CDR1 MNHEY, CDR2 SVGEGT. The CDR3 has 16 amino acids. Written as DNA, the CDR3 is TGTGCCAGCAGCCTTGGACGGAGAATAGTACAAGAGACCCAGTACTTC. As protein: CASSLGRRIVQETQYF.

J is TRBJ1-6 and V is TRBV19, with D perhaps TRBD1 (5 bases). The V gene lost 7 bases and the J gene lost 15 bases, with 19 bases spanning the gap. Germline V gives CDR1 LNHDA, CDR2 SQIVND (reference sequence). The CDR3 runs 13 residues. CDR3 sequence reads: CASTGLQTRLLHF. The CDR3 DNA reads TGTGCCAGTACGGGACTCCAAACGCGGCTCCTCCACTTT.

Worth noting for this clonotype: A much bigger clone sits one base away, suggesting this may be a read error. CDR3 bases: TGTGTCAGCAGTTCTGGCCCCCTCGGGGAGCTGTTTTTT. Encoded protein: CVSSSGPLGELFF. The chain joins TRBV28 to TRBJ2-2; D uncertain. The CDR3 has 13 amino acids. Per germline, CDR1 MDHEN and CDR2 SYDVKM. Complete variable domain (other parts from reference TRBV28 and TRBJ2-2): DVKVTQSSRYLVKRTGEKVFLECVQDMDHENMFWYRQDPGLGLRLIYFSYDVKMKEKGDIPEGYSVSREKKERFSLILESASTNQTSMYLCVSSSGPLGELFFGEGSRLTVL.

This clonotype was detected ten times or more. This rearrangement joins TRBV11-2 to TRBJ1-2, with D unresolved. Deletions cut 5 bases from V and 5 bases from J, with 15 bases between. In germline, CDR1 is SGHAT, CDR2 FQNNGV. This CDR3 region has 14 residues. The CDR3 bases are TGTGCCAGCAGCCGAGTGGGCCAGGCTTATGGCTACACCTTC. Its translation is CASSRVGQAYGYTF.

This clonotype came up many times. The chain links TRBV15 to TRBJ2-5; D remains ambiguous. This CDR3 is 12 amino acids long. Germline values: CDR1 LNHNV, CDR2 YYDKDF (reference sequence). Trimming removed 1 base at V and 5 bases at J, with 5 bases between. The CDR3 DNA sequence: TGTGCCACCAGCAGAGTCCGGGAGACCCAGTACTTC. Translating it yields CATSRVRETQYF.